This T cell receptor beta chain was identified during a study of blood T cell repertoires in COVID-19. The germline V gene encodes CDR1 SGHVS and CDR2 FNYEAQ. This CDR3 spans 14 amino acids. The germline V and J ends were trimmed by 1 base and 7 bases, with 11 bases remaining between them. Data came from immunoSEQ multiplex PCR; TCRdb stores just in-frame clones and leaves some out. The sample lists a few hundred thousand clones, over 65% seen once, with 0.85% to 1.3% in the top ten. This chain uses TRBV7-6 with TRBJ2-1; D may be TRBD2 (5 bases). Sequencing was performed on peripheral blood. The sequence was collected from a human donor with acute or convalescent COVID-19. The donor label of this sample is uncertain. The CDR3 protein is CASSLDGMGNEQFF. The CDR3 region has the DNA TGTGCCAGCAGCTTAGACGGGATGGGGAATGAGCAGTTCTTC.